One and the same sample provided the 17 T cell receptor beta chains below, sequenced in a study of T cell clones after liver transplantation. The assay was immunoSEQ multiplex PCR, and TCRdb's table has in-frame clones only and misses some. The repertoire has about 72,000 clones, about nine tenths of them found once; the top ten carry roughly 3%. Specimen: CD4+ T cells from blood, collected before liver transplant. The source is a human donor who received a liver transplant.

V and J are TRBV29-1 and TRBJ2-7, with 15 bases matching TRBD2. CDR3 length equals 18 residues. With 6 bases clipped from V and 0 bases from J, the junction kept 12 bases outside the gene matches. Germline CDR1 SQVTM, CDR2 ANQGSEA. CDR3 amino acids: CSVSGTSGGHASSYEQYF. CDR3 nucleotide sequence: TGCAGCGTATCCGGGACTAGCGGGGGGCATGCCAGCTCCTACGAGCAGTACTTC.

This chain joins TRBV7-2 and TRBJ2-7; D remains ambiguous. V lost 5 bases and J 6 bases, leaving 8 bases between the germline ends. The CDR3 totals 11 residues. Germline assignment: CDR1 SGHTA and CDR2 FQGNSA. The CDR3 coding sequence is TGTGCCAGCAGCCTTACTTTCGAGCAGTACTTC. The encoded protein is CASSLTFEQYF.

The chain is built from TRBV13 and TRBJ2-7, with no clear D. CDR3 length: 13 residues. Trimming stripped 8 bases from V and 6 bases from J, with 17 bases between. Germline loops: CDR1 PRHDT, CDR2 FYEKMQ (reference sequence). The CDR3: CASRQAATLEQYF. DNA for the CDR3: TGTGCCAGCCGGCAGGCGGCCACCCTCGAGCAGTACTTC. The full variable domain, in which reference TRBV13 and TRBJ2-7 provide the parts outside the CDR3, is AAGVIQSPRHLIKEKRETATLKCYPIPRHDTVYWYQQGPGQDPQFLISFYEKMQSDKGSIPDRFSAQQFSDYHSELNMSSLELGDSALYFCASRQAATLEQYFGPGTRLTVT.

The chain recombines TRBV4-2 with TRBJ2-1; D is undetermined. V was cut by 0 bases and J by 9 bases, with 9 bases left in between. CDR3 length: 13 amino acids. Germline V lookup: CDR1 LGHNA, CDR2 YNFKEQ. The CDR3 nucleotides are TGTGCCAGCAGCCAAGATGGCATTGGTGAGCAGTTCTTC. Its translation is CASSQDGIGEQFF.

This clone was seen a handful of times. This sequence joins TRBV5-4 and TRBJ1-5; D not certain. The CDR3 covers 14 residues. V lost 4 bases to trimming and J lost 3 bases, with 11 bases between them. Germline-derived CDR1 and CDR2 are SGHNT and YYREEE (reference sequence). The chain's CDR3 is CASSLEGSNQPQHF. CDR3 sequence (DNA): TGTGCCAGCAGCCTCGAAGGATCCAATCAGCCCCAGCATTTT.

This clone was found once. The rearrangement links TRBV18 to TRBJ2-1, with 7 bases identical to TRBD2. The V segment lost 5 bases and the J segment 4 bases; nucleotides outside the gene matches: 5. CDR1 is KGHSH and CDR2 is LQKENI in the germline V gene. The CDR3 runs 14 residues. CDR3 amino acids: CASSSGKIYNEQFF. The CDR3 DNA sequence: TGTGCCAGCTCAAGCGGGAAAATTTACAATGAGCAGTTCTTC.

The V call is TRBV4-2, the J call TRBJ2-4; 7 positions match TRBD1. V was clipped by 2 bases and J by 15 bases; unmatched bases: 10. There are 13 residues in the CDR3. CDR1 is LGHNA and CDR2 is YNFKEQ in the germline V gene. This CDR3 reads CASSQQPGQHLYF. The CDR3 DNA follows: TGTGCCAGCAGCCAACAACCGGGACAGCACTTGTACTTC.

This chain connects TRBV29-1 to TRBJ1-2, with D uncertain. CDR3 length: 12 amino acids. The V gene lost 6 bases and the J gene lost 0 bases, with 8 bases spanning the gap. Germline-derived CDR1 and CDR2 are SQVTM and ANQGSEA. The CDR3 loop is CSVRWSNYGYTF. The DNA for the CDR3 is TGCAGCGTCCGGTGGTCTAACTATGGCTACACCTTC.

This chain joins TRBV19 and TRBJ1-5; possibly TRBD1 for D (5 bases). Germline assignment: CDR1 LNHDA and CDR2 SQIVND (reference sequence). Trimming removed 6 bases from V and 0 bases from J, with 9 bases in between. This CDR3 has 14 residues. CDR3 bases: TGTGCCAGTAGCACTCAGGGTAGCAATCAGCCCCAGCATTTT. This gives the protein CASSTQGSNQPQHF.

V and J are TRBV10-1 and TRBJ2-7, with D tentatively TRBD1 (6 bases). Trimming stripped 2 bases from V and 3 bases from J, with 14 bases between. The germline V gene has CDR1 WNHNN and CDR2 SYGVQD (reference sequence). The CDR3 spans 15 residues. CDR3 residues: CASSEPRQVSYEQYF. The CDR3, as DNA: TGCGCCAGCAGTGAGCCGAGACAGGTCAGCTACGAGCAGTACTTC.

The chain is built from TRBV28 and TRBJ2-7; TRBD1 agrees at 7 bases. The ends lost 5 bases at V and 3 bases at J; junction bases unmatched: 10. The CDR3 runs 15 residues. Germline CDR1 reads MDHEN; CDR2 reads SYDVKM. The CDR3 here is CASSGTGQISYEQYF. The CDR3 DNA reads as TGTGCCAGCAGTGGGACGGGACAGATTAGCTACGAGCAGTACTTC.

V and J are TRBV5-8 and TRBJ1-1, with TRBD1 identical over 7 bases. V lost 2 bases to trimming and J lost 6 bases; unmatched junction nucleotides: 7. The CDR3 consists of 14 residues. The germline V gene encodes CDR1 SGHTS and CDR2 YDEGEE. The CDR3 sequence: CASSFRQGKAEAFF. Written as DNA, the CDR3 is TGTGCCAGCAGCTTTCGACAGGGAAAGGCTGAAGCTTTCTTT.

This chain links TRBV14 with TRBJ2-1, with D unclear. The CDR3 extends over 14 amino acids. V lost 0 bases to trimming and J lost 11 bases, with 14 bases between them. Germline CDR1 is SGHDN and CDR2 is FVKESK. The CDR3 DNA is TGTGCCAGCAGCCAAGATCTTGTTGGAGTTCAGCAGTTCTTC. This codes for CASSQDLVGVQQFF.

The gene calls are TRBV27 and TRBJ2-1; no reliable D call. CDR1 is MNHEY, CDR2 SMNVEV, per germline (reference sequence). CDR3 length: 13 residues. Trimming shortened V by 4 bases and J by 2 bases, and 6 bases separated the two germline ends. DNA for the CDR3: TGTGCCAGCAGTTCACCACCCTACAATGAGCAGTTCTTC. It yields the protein CASSSPPYNEQFF.

The chain links TRBV21-1 to TRBJ2-2; TRBD2, the D gene given by the table, was not confirmed from the DNA. TRBV21-1 is a pseudogene segment. CDR3 length: 13 residues. CDR3: CAGGPDFTGELFF. The CDR3 DNA reads as TGTGCGGGGGGTCCCGACTTCACCGGGGAGCTGTTTTTT.

The V gene is TRBV5-1, the J gene TRBJ2-3, with 10 bases that match TRBD1. The J segment lost 1 base and the V segment lost 0 bases, leaving 8 bases of the junction unmatched. Per germline, CDR1 SGHRS and CDR2 YFSETQ. The CDR3 has 18 amino acids. The CDR3 spells CASSLGDRGPLGTDTQYF. The CDR3 DNA sequence: TGCGCCAGCAGCTTGGGAGACAGGGGGCCCCTCGGCACAGATACGCAGTATTTT.

The chain is built from TRBV28 and TRBJ1-4, with D perhaps TRBD1 (5 bases). The CDR3 spans 14 residues. Germline assignment: CDR1 MDHEN and CDR2 SYDVKM. Trimming took 2 bases from V and 4 from J, leaving 8 bases between them. The CDR3 DNA sequence: TGTGCCAGCAGTTTAGCAGGGTTTAATGAAAAACTGTTTTTT. This encodes CASSLAGFNEKLFF.